A selection of T cell receptor beta chains follows, all from one sample in a study of cytomegalovirus exposure and HLA in healthy donors. The assay was immunoSEQ multiplex PCR, and TCRdb's table has in-frame clones only and misses some. The sample records 150,000 to 200,000 clones, more than 80% being singletons. Material for sequencing was PBMCs. The receptor set was obtained from a woman in her late teens or twenties in good health and CMV-seropositive. The CDR3 runs from the conserved cysteine through the conserved F or W. Fields, in order: D gene, CDR3 length, clone size, V gene, J gene, CDR3 DNA, CDR3 protein. The D gene is left open where the match is weak. Expanded clones are given a class, and other clones once, few, many or no size at all.

.	15	.	TRBV29-1	TRBJ1-5	TGCAGCGTACAATCAACCAGGGGAGGGAGGGAGCCCCAGCATTTT	CSVQSTRGGREPQHF
.	15	few	TRBV6-1	TRBJ1-2	TGTGCCAGCAGTGCCCGGACACCTTCGAACTATGGCTACACCTTC	CASSARTPSNYGYTF
.	15	.	TRBV5-4	TRBJ2-7	TGTGCCAGCAGCCGCGGGGGCACCTCCGCCCTCGAGCAGTACTTC	CASSRGGTSALEQYF
TRBD1	15	once	TRBV30	TRBJ2-3	TGTGCCTGGGACGATACAGGGGCCCGCACAGATACGCAGTATTTT	CAWDDTGARTDTQYF
.	15	.	TRBV19	TRBJ2-3	TGTGCCAGTAGGCAGCCAGGGAATCGTGCAGATACGCAGTATTTT	CASRQPGNRADTQYF
TRBD1	17	.	TRBV7-8	TRBJ1-3	TGTGCCAGCAGTCATATTGCTGGACAGGTCTCTGGAAACACCATATATTTT	CASSHIAGQVSGNTIYF
TRBD1	15	.	TRBV15	TRBJ1-6	TGTGCCACCAGCCTACGGGACAGGGGCCTTTCACCCCTCCACTTT	CATSLRDRGLSPLHF
.	16	.	TRBV2	TRBJ1-3	TGTGCCAGCAGTGAAGAAGAGGGAGACTCTGGAAACACCATATATTTT	CASSEEEGDSGNTIYF
.	19	once	TRBV6-7	TRBJ1-5	TGTGCCAGCATTAACGACGGGACATCGGGGCCTTATAGCAATCAGCCCCAGCATTTT	CASINDGTSGPYSNQPQHF
.	16	.	TRBV19	TRBJ1-2	TGTGCCAGTAGTGGCCGCTTGGACTCGGTGCGCTATGGCTACACCTTC	CASSGRLDSVRYGYTF
.	13	.	TRBV4-2	TRBJ2-1	TGTGCCAGCAGCCAAGGACCGGGGAATGAGCAGTTCTTC	CASSQGPGNEQFF
TRBD2	15	few	TRBV6-5	TRBJ2-1	TGTGCCAGCAAACCAGCGGGGGGGCTTGGGGATGAGCAGTTCTTC	CASKPAGGLGDEQFF
TRBD2	17	once	TRBV9	TRBJ2-1	TGTGCCAGCAGCTCTGGGACTAGCGGGGGGCTTAAGCATGAGCAGTTCTTC	CASSSGTSGGLKHEQFF
TRBD2	20	.	TRBV6-4	TRBJ2-1	TGTGCCAGCAGTGAACTAGCGGGGTCCCCGGACCGTAGCTCCTACAATGAGCAGTTCTTC	CASSELAGSPDRSSYNEQFF
.	15	.	TRBV6-5	TRBJ1-2	TGTGCCAGCAGTAAGGGACACCAGCCTAACTATGGCTACACCTTC	CASSKGHQPNYGYTF
TRBD1	15	few	TRBV7-2	TRBJ1-2	TGTGCCAGCAGCTTCCCGACAGGGGGGTTGGGAGGCTACACCTTC	CASSFPTGGLGGYTF
TRBD1	20	.	TRBV7-8	TRBJ2-3	TGTGCCAGCAGCTTATATAGGCCCTTTCTCGGGACAGGGGGCGCAGATACGCAGTATTTT	CASSLYRPFLGTGGADTQYF
TRBD1	14	once	TRBV5-4	TRBJ1-2	TGTGCCAGCAGCTCTGAGGGGGCCCCCTATGGCTACACCTTC	CASSSEGAPYGYTF
TRBD1	13	few	TRBV19	TRBJ2-2	TGTGCCAGTAGTACGACAGGGGCCGGGGAGCTGTTTTTT	CASSTTGAGELFF
.	13	few	TRBV19	TRBJ1-1	TGTGCCAGTAGTGTTCAGGGTGGCACTGAAGCTTTCTTT	CASSVQGGTEAFF
.	12	.	TRBV7-9	TRBJ1-1	TGTGCCAGCAGCCGAGACTACACTGAAGCTTTCTTT	CASSRDYTEAFF
.	12	.	TRBV11-2	TRBJ2-5	TGTGCCAGCGGAGGACAGCAAGAGACCCAGTACTTC	CASGGQQETQYF
TRBD2	17	.	TRBV5-4	TRBJ2-5	TGTGCCAGCAGCTTGAGGACGCGGGGGGCCGGAGGAGAGACCCAGTACTTC	CASSLRTRGAGGETQYF
TRBD2	16	.	TRBV5-1	TRBJ2-1	TGCGCCAGCAGCTTAGCGGGGGGGCCTCCCAACAATGAGCAGTTCTTC	CASSLAGGPPNNEQFF
TRBD2	16	.	TRBV15	TRBJ2-1	TGTGCCACCAGCAGGGGAACTAGCGGGGGGTACAATGAGCAGTTCTTC	CATSRGTSGGYNEQFF
.	16	once	TRBV5-8	TRBJ2-5	TGTGCCAGCAGCTTGTCCGCCGCAGGGCCCGGCGAGACCCAGTACTTC	CASSLSAAGPGETQYF
TRBD2	15	few	TRBV18	TRBJ2-7	TGTGCCAGCTCACCACCGGGGGGGAGCACCTACGAGCAGTACTTC	CASSPPGGSTYEQYF
TRBD1	14	.	TRBV11-1	TRBJ1-6	TGTGCCAGCAGCTTATTCAGGGGGAATTCACCCCTCCACTTT	CASSLFRGNSPLHF
.	17	.	TRBV7-8	TRBJ1-2	TGTGCCAGCAGCTTAGTGGTGACTCCAACTCGCCGCTATGGCTACACCTTC	CASSLVVTPTRRYGYTF
TRBD2	17	.	TRBV5-1	TRBJ2-7	TGCGCCAGCAGCCTGTCTAGCGGGGGTCCATCCTCCTACGAGCAGTACTTC	CASSLSSGGPSSYEQYF
.	15	.	TRBV5-4	TRBJ2-1	TGTGCCAGCAGCTTGGGTTCCAGCTCCTACAATGAGCAGTTCTTC	CASSLGSSSYNEQFF
.	15	.	TRBV30	TRBJ1-1	TGTGCCTGGAGTGCGTACATAGGGAGTAGTACTGAAGCTTTCTTT	CAWSAYIGSSTEAFF
.	13	.	TRBV5-1	TRBJ1-2	TGCGCCAGCAGCTTGACAATAAACTATGGCTACACCTTC	CASSLTINYGYTF
.	14	.	TRBV5-4	TRBJ1-1	TGTGCCAGCAGCGCCAGAATATCCAGCACTGAAGCTTTCTTT	CASSARISSTEAFF
.	15	.	TRBV28	TRBJ2-1	TGTGCCAGCAGTTTAAGTGGTGCTAGTCTAGATGAGCAGTTCTTC	CASSLSGASLDEQFF
.	17	.	TRBV19	TRBJ2-7	TGTGCCAGTAGTAAAAATACACCAGGGAGGAGGACCTACGAGCAGTACTTC	CASSKNTPGRRTYEQYF
.	15	.	TRBV4-1	TRBJ1-1	TGCGCCAGCAGTACCCCGACAGGCCGGAACACTGAAGCTTTCTTT	CASSTPTGRNTEAFF
TRBD2	17	.	TRBV7-2	TRBJ2-1	TGTGCCAGCAGCTTTCGGACTAGCGGGACATCCTACAATGAGCAGTTCTTC	CASSFRTSGTSYNEQFF
.	15	.	TRBV21-1	TRBJ1-2	TGTGCCAGCAGCATGGCAGGGGGTGTTTCTTACGGCTACACCTTC	CASSMAGGVSYGYTF
.	16	.	TRBV11-1	TRBJ2-5	TGTGCCAGCAGCTCGGACTGGGGGGAAAGCCAAGAGACCCAGTACTTC	CASSSDWGESQETQYF
.	18	.	TRBV7-2	TRBJ2-6	TGTGCCAGCAGCCCCCGGGTTTTTGAGAGCTCTGGGGCCAACGTCCTGACTTTC	CASSPRVFESSGANVLTF
TRBD1	16	few	TRBV4-3	TRBJ1-4	TGCGCCAGCAGCCAAGTAGGAGGGACAGGGACAAAAAAACTGTTTTTT	CASSQVGGTGTKKLFF
TRBD2	17	once	TRBV4-3	TRBJ2-5	TGCGCCAGCAGCCCCCGGACTAGCGGGGGGGCCGGAGAGACCCAGTACTTC	CASSPRTSGGAGETQYF
.	16	.	TRBV5-4	TRBJ1-2	TGTGCCAGCAGCTCGGGCTATAGGGGGACCATCTATGGCTACACCTTC	CASSSGYRGTIYGYTF
.	15	once	TRBV5-4	TRBJ2-1	TGTGCCAGCAGCTTGGCGGTAGTACCTTACAATGAGCAGTTCTTC	CASSLAVVPYNEQFF
TRBD1	16	.	TRBV19	TRBJ2-3	TGTGCCAGTAGTATTACGGGACAGGGGTACACAGATACGCAGTATTTT	CASSITGQGYTDTQYF